The 30 T cell receptor beta chains presented below share a single source sample, sequenced in a study of blood T cell repertoires in COVID-19. The protocol was immunoSEQ multiplex PCR, while the TCRdb copy is restricted to in-frame clones and leaves out a portion. The table shows more than 400,000 clones, with over 75% occurring only once. The sequenced material came from peripheral blood. The receptors stem from a human donor in a cohort sampled during active COVID-19.

The genes are TRBV12-3 or TRBV12-4 and TRBJ1-2, with D maybe TRBD1 (6 bases). V lost 6 bases, J lost 3 bases, and 11 bases lay in between. The CDR3 consists of 13 residues. The CDR3 region has the DNA TGTGCCAGCAGACGACAGGCCTACTATGGCTACACCTTC. It codes for CASRRQAYYGYTF.

V gene TRBV5-6 combines with J gene TRBJ2-2; 8 bases are a match to TRBD1. Per germline, CDR1 SGHDT and CDR2 YYEEEE. This CDR3 region has 16 residues. The J segment lost 6 bases and the V segment lost 3 bases, leaving 10 bases of the junction unmatched. CDR3 nucleotides: TGTGCCAGCAGCTGGGGATACGGACAGGGCGCCGGGGAGCTGTTTTTT. Its protein product is CASSWGYGQGAGELFF.

CDR3 nucleotides: TGTGCCAGCAGCTCCAACCGCGCAACTAATGAAAAACTGTTTTTT. This translates into CASSSNRATNEKLFF. V gene TRBV7-2 combines with J gene TRBJ1-4; no clear D. Germline CDR1 SGHTA, CDR2 FQGNSA. CDR3 size: 15 residues. Trimming pared 4 bases from V and 0 bases from J, leaving 9 bases between. The full variable domain, with the rest looked up from reference TRBV7-2 and TRBJ1-4, is GAGVSQSPSNKVTEKGKDVELRCDPISGHTALYWYRQSLGQGLEFLIYFQGNSAPDKSGLPSDRFSAERTGGSVSTLTIQRTQQEDSAVYLCASSSNRATNEKLFFGSGTQLSVL.

The genes are TRBV27 and TRBJ1-4, with 9 bases matching TRBD1. The CDR3 runs to 15 residues. Trimming cost V 5 bases and J 5 bases; bases outside gene matches: 6. CDR1 and CDR2 from the germline V gene are MNHEY and SMNVEV (reference sequence). The CDR3 DNA is TGTGCCAGCAGTCACAGGGGGCGTTCGAATGAAAAACTGTTTTTT. Protein: CASSHRGRSNEKLFF.

This chain links TRBV11-2 with TRBJ1-1; no clear D gene. The V gene lost 5 bases and the J gene lost 1 base, with 20 bases spanning the gap. Looked up from germline, CDR1 is SGHAT and CDR2 is FQNNGV. CDR3 length: 17 residues. CDR3 loop: CASSPLGFRDTNTEAFF. The DNA of the CDR3 is TGTGCCAGCAGCCCACTTGGGTTCCGGGATACGAACACTGAAGCTTTCTTT. Supplemented by reference TRBV11-2 and TRBJ1-1, the full variable domain reads EAGVAQSPRYKIIEKRQSVAFWCNPISGHATLYWYQQILGQGPKLLIQFQNNGVVDDSQLPKDRFSAERLKGVDSTLKIQPAKLEDSAVYLCASSPLGFRDTNTEAFFGQGTRLTVV.

The gene calls are TRBV9 and TRBJ2-1; 16 bases match TRBD2. Trimming cost V 3 bases and J 8 bases; bases outside gene matches: 11. Germline-derived CDR1 and CDR2 are SGDLS and YYNGEE. The CDR3 consists of 18 residues. CDR3 amino acids: CASSAPLGLAGGRDEQFF. DNA of the CDR3: TGTGCCAGCAGCGCCCCCCTGGGACTAGCGGGAGGGAGGGATGAGCAGTTCTTC.

This chain links TRBV18 with TRBJ1-3; D unresolved. The germline V gene has CDR1 KGHSH and CDR2 LQKENI. CDR3 length: 16 amino acids. V shed 2 bases and J shed 0 bases, with 11 bases lying between them. DNA for the CDR3: TGTGCCAGCTCACCAACTCCGGGGTACTCTGGAAACACCATATATTTT. Translated, it gives CASSPTPGYSGNTIYF.

The chain couples TRBV19 to TRBJ1-2; 7 nucleotides align to TRBD1. Germline trimming cut 5 bases from V and 3 bases from J; bases unmatched to any gene: 9. The CDR3 runs to 15 residues. The germline gives CDR1 LNHDA, CDR2 SQIVND (reference sequence). This chain's CDR3 is CASSEQGVKDYGYTF. CDR3 coding DNA: TGTGCCAGTAGTGAGCAGGGGGTAAAGGACTATGGCTACACCTTC.

This sequence joins TRBV6-6 and TRBJ1-3, with 8 nucleotides matching TRBD1. CDR3 length equals 15 residues. Germline assignment: CDR1 MNHNY and CDR2 SVGAGI (reference sequence). The junction had 3 bases not matched to a gene; V was cut back by 4 bases and J by 1 base. The DNA of the CDR3 is TGTGCCAGCAGTTGGACAGGGCGATCTGGAAACACCATATATTTT. Residues: CASSWTGRSGNTIYF.

V gene TRBV7-9 combines with J gene TRBJ2-5; maybe TRBD1 (7 bases). Germline V gives CDR1 SEHNR, CDR2 FQNEAQ (reference sequence). Trimming stripped 5 bases from V and 6 bases from J, with 22 bases between. There are 16 residues in the CDR3. The CDR3 nucleotides read TGTGCCAGCAGCACCAGGGGGGACGCAGTGTCGCAGACCCAGTACTTC. This translates into CASSTRGDAVSQTQYF.

The chain joins TRBV7-3 to TRBJ2-3, with D unresolved. Trimming left V 6 bases short and J 0 bases short, with 13 bases between. In germline, CDR1 is SGHTA, CDR2 FQGTGA. CDR3 length equals 15 residues. The CDR3 DNA sequence: TGTGCCAGCAGTTTGCTGGCGGCTAGCACAGATACGCAGTATTTT. Translated, it gives CASSLLAASTDTQYF. The full variable domain, completed using reference TRBV7-3 and TRBJ2-3, is GAGVSQTPSNKVTEKGKYVELRCDPISGHTALYWYRQSLGQGPEFLIYFQGTGAADDSGLPNDRFFAVRPEGSVSTLKIQRTERGDSAVYLCASSLLAASTDTQYFGPGTRLTVL.

The chain joins TRBV5-6 to TRBJ2-7, with a possible D match to TRBD1 (6 bases). V lost 4 bases, J lost 3 bases, and 14 bases lay in between. The CDR3 is 14 amino acids. Germline lookup yields CDR1 SGHDT and CDR2 YYEEEE. The CDR3 reads CASSVQGLVYEQYF. CDR3 nucleotide sequence: TGTGCCAGCAGCGTTCAGGGGCTCGTCTACGAGCAGTACTTC.

This clone showed up just once. V usage is TRBV19 and J usage is TRBJ2-7; 7 bases fit TRBD2. Losses at the gene ends were 11 bases for V and 7 bases for J; bases not matched to a gene: 14. Germline values: CDR1 LNHDA, CDR2 SQIVND (reference sequence). The CDR3 extends over 13 amino acids. The CDR3 spells CAGSGVLHGEQYF. In DNA, the CDR3 is TGTGCCGGCAGCGGGGTACTCCACGGGGAGCAGTACTTC.

The CDR3 DNA reads TGTGCCAGCAGCCAAGTGGGGCTCACCGGGGAGCTGTTTTTT. It is translated as CASSQVGLTGELFF. The chain has TRBV14 and TRBJ2-2; D possibly corresponds to TRBD1 (5 bases). Germline loops: CDR1 SGHDN, CDR2 FVKESK. Trimming removed 1 base from V and 4 bases from J, with 7 bases in between. This CDR3 comprises 14 residues.

The chain employs TRBV18 and TRBJ2-7; 7 bases line up with TRBD2. CDR3 length: 15 amino acids. CDR1 and CDR2 from the germline V gene are KGHSH and LQKENI. V gave up 3 bases and J gave up 3 bases; unmatched junction bases: 8. This CDR3 reads CASSPPAGARYEQYF. CDR3 in DNA: TGTGCCAGCTCACCCCCGGCGGGAGCCCGCTACGAGCAGTACTTC.

This chain links TRBV9 with TRBJ2-7, with 7 bases lining up with TRBD2. V was clipped by 2 bases and J by 0 bases; unmatched bases: 5. Germline CDR1 SGDLS, CDR2 YYNGEE. The CDR3 sequence is 15 residues long. The CDR3 region is CASSVTWGGSYEQYF. The DNA for the CDR3 is TGTGCCAGCAGCGTGACCTGGGGGGGCTCCTACGAGCAGTACTTC.

The gene calls are TRBV7-2 and TRBJ1-6; TRBD1 matches at 7 bases. The CDR3 has 15 amino acids. The V gene end was trimmed by 1 base and the J gene end by 9 bases; junction bases not matched to a gene: 6. The germline V gene has CDR1 SGHTA and CDR2 FQGNSA. Here the CDR3 reads CASSLEGTVGSPLHF. The CDR3 DNA sequence: TGTGCCAGCAGCTTAGAGGGGACAGTGGGTTCACCCCTCCACTTT.

Remarks on this clone: One end of the junction does not line up with germline, which may come from a read error. The chain links TRBV4-1 to TRBJ2-2, with a tentative D call TRBD2 (5 bases). From germline, CDR1 is MGHRA and CDR2 YSYEKL. This CDR3 is 16 amino acids long. DNA of the CDR3: TGCGCCACAAGCAGGAGCCCGGGGTCGAACGCCGGGGAGCTGTTTTTT. Translating it yields CATSRSPGSNAGELFF.

V and J are TRBV7-3 and TRBJ2-2, with 8 positions matching TRBD1. Germline CDR1 SGHTA, CDR2 FQGTGA. CDR3 length equals 16 residues. Trimming removed 5 bases from V and 5 bases from J; junction bases left unmatched: 10. Here the CDR3 reads CASSRTGQGRTGELFF. Written as DNA, the CDR3 is TGTGCCAGCAGCCGGACAGGGCAGGGACGAACCGGGGAGCTGTTTTTT.

V gene TRBV5-1 combines with J gene TRBJ2-7, with 8 bases aligning to TRBD2. The V and J ends lost 2 bases and 6 bases, in that order; junction bases with no gene match: 4. Germline values: CDR1 SGHRS, CDR2 YFSETQ. The CDR3 spans 13 residues. DNA of the CDR3: TGCGCCAGCAGCTTACCCCGGGAGGGCGAGCAGTACTTC. It is translated as CASSLPREGEQYF.

V usage is TRBV4-2 and J usage is TRBJ1-6, with D unclear. Germline lookup yields CDR1 LGHNA and CDR2 YNFKEQ. V was cut by 4 bases and J by 7 bases, with 20 bases left in between. This CDR3 region has 17 residues. CDR3 coding DNA: TGTGCCAGCAGCCCGATCTACGGCGGGCAGGAGAATTCACCCCTCCACTTT. Its translation is CASSPIYGGQENSPLHF.

CDR3 sequence reads: CAWSRSGNTEAFF. As DNA, the CDR3 is TGTGCCTGGAGTAGGTCAGGAAACACTGAAGCTTTCTTT. The chain couples TRBV30 to TRBJ1-1; no clear D. Per the germline V gene, CDR1 is GTSNPN and CDR2 is SVGIG (reference sequence). Trimming removed 2 bases at V and 2 bases at J, with 9 bases between. The CDR3 covers 13 residues.

V usage is TRBV28 and J usage is TRBJ2-7; D gene ambiguous. The CDR3 totals 14 residues. V gave up 2 bases and J gave up 0 bases, with 8 bases separating them. CDR1 is MDHEN and CDR2 is SYDVKM in the germline V gene. CDR3 in DNA: TGTGCCAGCAGTTTAATAACATACTCCTACGAGCAGTACTTC. It encodes CASSLITYSYEQYF.

This chain connects TRBV18 to TRBJ1-2; 7 bases line up with TRBD1. V shed 3 bases, J shed 3 bases, and the junction held 4 bases outside the gene matches. This CDR3 has 14 residues. CDR1 is KGHSH, CDR2 LQKENI, per germline. The CDR3 coding sequence is TGTGCCAGCTCACCCAATACAGGGGACTATGGCTACACCTTC. Translating gives CASSPNTGDYGYTF.

This rearrangement joins TRBV5-1 to TRBJ2-1; 10 positions agree with TRBD2. The CDR3 consists of 15 residues. The V segment lost 6 bases and the J segment 4 bases; nucleotides outside the gene matches: 7. Germline CDR1 is SGHRS and CDR2 is YFSETQ. The CDR3 region has the DNA TGCGCCAGCACCTCAGCGGGAGGGACATACAATGAGCAGTTCTTC. Residues: CASTSAGGTYNEQFF.

The chain joins TRBV28 to TRBJ1-2, with 8 nucleotides matching TRBD1. Germline CDR1 and CDR2: MDHEN and SYDVKM. This CDR3 has 14 residues. The trim removed 9 bases at V and 0 bases at J, leaving 6 bases unmatched. CDR3 in DNA: TGTGCCAGTAGTACAGGGGGTGCTAACTATGGCTACACCTTC. This translates into CASSTGGANYGYTF.

The rearrangement uses TRBV19 and TRBJ1-2; 8 positions agree with TRBD1. The V segment lost 4 bases and the J segment 7 bases; nucleotides outside the gene matches: 14. CDR1 is LNHDA and CDR2 is SQIVND in the germline V gene (reference sequence). The CDR3 runs 16 residues. The CDR3 region is CASSNPVTGAGGGYTF. The CDR3 DNA reads TGTGCCAGTAGTAACCCCGTGACAGGGGCAGGAGGTGGCTACACCTTC.

The genes are TRBV6-5 and TRBJ2-2; 9 positions agree with TRBD1. Trimming removed 7 bases from V and 7 bases from J; junction bases left unmatched: 4. This CDR3 comprises 13 residues. Per germline, CDR1 MNHEY and CDR2 SVGAGI. This chain's CDR3 is CASNRGQGGELFF. The CDR3 DNA reads TGTGCCAGCAACAGGGGGCAGGGCGGGGAGCTGTTTTTT.

V gene TRBV2 combines with J gene TRBJ1-5, with 10 nucleotides matching TRBD1. Germline loops: CDR1 SNHLY, CDR2 FYNNEI. The CDR3 length is 19 residues. The ends lost 5 bases at V and 2 bases at J; junction bases unmatched: 15. The CDR3 nucleotides read TGTGCCAGCAGTTCGCGCAGCCGGGACAGGGGCGCTGGCAATCAGCCCCAGCATTTT. This translates into CASSSRSRDRGAGNQPQHF.

This sequence joins TRBV9 and TRBJ2-7; no definite D call. The CDR3 has 14 amino acids. CDR1 SGDLS and CDR2 YYNGEE come from the germline V gene. The ends were cut back, 1 base at V and 2 bases at J, with 10 bases in the middle. In nucleotides, the CDR3 is TGTGCCAGCAGCGTATCAAACCTAGCCTACGAGCAGTACTTC. Its protein product is CASSVSNLAYEQYF.